This T cell receptor beta chain was found in a study of T cells in Graves' hyperthyroidism and ophthalmopathy. The overall study: It was at initial diagnosis, before any treatment, that peripheral blood was collected.

It was RNA transcripts that yielded the amplified TCR beta CDR3 regions. HTBI primers were employed in a first-round RT-PCR of the TCR CDR3. One entry per CDR3 protein results from TCRdb running MiXCR on the multiplex PCR reads. The profile shows about 600,000 distinct CDR3 sequences, 13% to 15% of them singletons. Disease lasting under 3 months, a NOSPECS grade of at least 4, and a Clinical Activity Score of at least 3 were features of the ophthalmopathy patients. Reasons for excluding patients were uncontrolled infection, other autoimmune disease, pregnancy or lactation. Every diagnosis used clinical symptoms, serum thyroxine and TRAb, thyroid ultrasound and orbital computed tomography. At least ten counts were recorded for this clonotype. Trimming at V came to 0 bases and at J to 6 bases, leaving 5 bases not matched to a gene. CDR3 length: 15 residues. Germline CDR1 is SGDLS and CDR2 is YYNGEE.

This TCR was sampled from a woman aged 18-29 years with Graves' ophthalmopathy. Input material: blood. The chain employs TRBV9 and TRBJ2-1; TRBD2 agrees at 8 bases. In nucleotides, the CDR3 is TGTGCCAGCAGCGTAGGTAGCGGGAAGGGCAATGAGCAGTTCTTC. Protein: CASSVGSGKGNEQFF.